These 23 T cell receptor beta chains came from one sample sequenced in a study of cytomegalovirus exposure and HLA in healthy donors. The study ran its PCR with 60 Vbeta and 13 Jbeta primers. The table came from immunoSEQ multiplex PCR; TCRdb's copy has only in-frame clones and leaves some out. The data hold about 150,000 clones, with around 78% observed a single time. Material for sequencing was PBMCs. The source of these receptors is a man between 40 and 49 years old in good health and CMV-seronegative.

This clone occurred a few times. The germline gene is not matched at one end of the junction; a read error may be the cause. The V call is TRBV7-9, the J call TRBJ1-4, with D possibly TRBD1 on 5 matching bases. From germline, CDR1 is SEHNR and CDR2 FQNEAQ (reference sequence). The CDR3 covers 18 residues. For the CDR3, the DNA is TGTTCCAGCAGCTTCAGCCTTCACCGGGGGGCAACTAATGAAAAACTGTTTTTT. Encoded protein: CSSSFSLHRGATNEKLFF. Filled out from reference TRBV7-9 and TRBJ1-4, the complete variable domain reads DTGVSQNPRHKITKRGQNVTFRCDPISEHNRLYWYRQTLGQGPEFLTYFQNEAQLEKSRLLSDRFSAERPKGSFSTLEIQRTEQGDSAMYLCSSSFSLHRGATNEKLFFGSGTQLSVL.

The chain employs TRBV9 and TRBJ1-1, with D unresolved. Germline V gene data show CDR1 as SGDLS and CDR2 as YYNGEE. With 0 bases removed from V and 1 base from J, the gap between germline ends came to 7 bases. The CDR3 spans 14 residues. The CDR3: CASSVGAENTEAFF. In nucleotides, the CDR3 is TGTGCCAGCAGCGTAGGTGCAGAGAACACTGAAGCTTTCTTT.

This chain connects TRBV30 to TRBJ2-3, with a possible D match to TRBD2 (5 bases). The germline CDR1 and CDR2 sequences are GTSNPN and SVGIG (reference sequence). V lost 0 bases and J 4 bases, leaving 11 bases between the germline ends. The CDR3 contains 14 residues. CDR3 nucleotide sequence: TGTGCCTGGAGTGTTCTGCGGGCGGCAGATACGCAGTATTTT. It codes for CAWSVLRAADTQYF.

The chain links TRBV2 to TRBJ2-2, with TRBD1 identical over 7 bases. The CDR3 spans 15 residues. V dropped 6 bases and J dropped 1; count of bases not matched to a gene: 5. The germline V gene encodes CDR1 SNHLY and CDR2 FYNNEI. The CDR3, as DNA: TGTGCCAGCAGCCGAGACAGGGAGAACACCGGGGAGCTGTTTTTT. It specifies CASSRDRENTGELFF. Filled out from reference TRBV2 and TRBJ2-2, the complete variable domain reads EPEVTQTPSHQVTQMGQEVILRCVPISNHLYFYWYRQILGQKVEFLVSFYNNEISEKSEIFDDQFSVERPDGSNFTLKIRSTKLEDSAMYFCASSRDRENTGELFFGEGSRLTVL.

The chain uses TRBV30 and TRBJ1-5, with 7 bases that match TRBD1. The trim removed 4 bases at V and 3 bases at J, leaving 12 bases unmatched. Germline V gene data show CDR1 as GTSNPN and CDR2 as SVGIG (reference sequence). This CDR3 has 16 residues. The CDR3, as DNA: TGTGCCTGGACTCCCCGGGACAGAGAGGCCAATCAGCCCCAGCATTTT. This translates into CAWTPRDREANQPQHF.

The chain carries TRBV5-5 and TRBJ2-7; D is perhaps TRBD2 (6 bases). In germline, CDR1 is SGHKS, CDR2 YYEKEE (reference sequence). V was pared by 0 bases and J by 0 bases, with 13 bases between. This CDR3 is built from 16 residues. The CDR3 loop is CASSLESSGLSYEQYV. DNA of the CDR3: TGTGCCAGCAGCTTGGAGTCCAGCGGGCTCTCCTACGAGCAGTACGTC.

This clone was found a few times. This sequence joins TRBV7-2 and TRBJ2-3; 7 positions match TRBD1. Per germline, CDR1 SGHTA and CDR2 FQGNSA. The CDR3 covers 16 residues. Trimming cost V 1 base and J 3 bases; bases outside gene matches: 7. The chain's CDR3 is CASSLVGVRGTDTQYF. The CDR3, as DNA: TGTGCCAGCAGCTTAGTTGGAGTCAGGGGGACAGATACGCAGTATTTT.

This clone occurred a few times. CDR3: CASNRQGFYEKLFF. For the CDR3, the DNA is TGTGCCAGCAACAGACAGGGGTTTTATGAAAAACTGTTTTTT. The gene calls are TRBV11-2 and TRBJ1-4, with 8 bases identical to TRBD1. The CDR3 extends over 14 amino acids. The germline V gene encodes CDR1 SGHAT and CDR2 FQNNGV. V trimming: 7 bases; J trimming: 6 bases; junction bases outside the gene matches: 7.

The gene calls are TRBV9 and TRBJ1-1; 7 positions agree with TRBD1. The germline gives CDR1 SGDLS, CDR2 YYNGEE. The CDR3 is 13 residues long. Unmatched junction bases numbered 4, after V lost 2 bases and J lost 6 bases. This CDR3 reads CASSVRGTAEAFF. The CDR3 DNA sequence: TGTGCCAGCAGCGTTCGTGGGACAGCTGAAGCTTTCTTT.

CDR3 sequence (DNA): TGCGCCAGCAGCTTGGCCAGTTCCTCGGGGGGCAATGAGCAGTTCTTC. The encoded protein is CASSLASSSGGNEQFF. The rearrangement uses TRBV5-1 and TRBJ2-1, with 7 bases matching TRBD2. CDR3 size: 16 residues. V shed 0 bases, J shed 6 bases, and the junction held 9 bases outside the gene matches. Germline V gives CDR1 SGHRS, CDR2 YFSETQ.

The chain is built from TRBV9 and TRBJ2-1; 10 bases match TRBD2. V shed 2 bases and J 4 bases; nucleotides not matched to a gene: 6. Germline values: CDR1 SGDLS, CDR2 YYNGEE. The CDR3 sequence is 16 residues long. Written as DNA, the CDR3 is TGTGCCAGCAGCGTTTCTCTAGCGGGAGTGTACAATGAGCAGTTCTTC. Protein sequence: CASSVSLAGVYNEQFF.

The rearrangement uses TRBV7-2 and TRBJ1-2, with D hard to call. Per the germline V gene, CDR1 is SGHTA and CDR2 is FQGNSA. CDR3 length: 16 amino acids. Trimming removed 2 bases from V and 4 bases from J, with 17 bases in between. CDR3 in DNA: TGTGCCAGCAGCTTAACAACGGCGGGTCACAGCTATGGCTACACCTTC. It specifies CASSLTTAGHSYGYTF.

This clone has more than one count but fewer than ten. The J gene is TRBJ1-5, the V gene TRBV6-1; the D gene is possibly TRBD1 (6 bases). V gave up 4 bases and J gave up 1 base, with 8 bases separating them. CDR3 length equals 14 residues. CDR1 is MNHNS, CDR2 SASEGT, per germline. The CDR3 nucleotides read TGTGCCAGCAGTGGGGGGCAGAGCAATCAGCCCCAGCATTTT. Encoded protein: CASSGGQSNQPQHF.

The chain links TRBV20-1 to TRBJ1-1, with no clear D. The ends were cut back, 6 bases at V and 5 bases at J, with 10 bases in the middle. Germline-derived CDR1 and CDR2 are DFQATT and SNEGSKA (reference sequence). The CDR3 covers 11 residues. CDR3 nucleotide sequence: TGCAGTGCGGCGGCTGAGACTGAAGCTTTCTTT. Translated: CSAAAETEAFF.

This chain uses TRBV9 with TRBJ2-3; maybe TRBD1 (6 bases). Germline V lookup: CDR1 SGDLS, CDR2 YYNGEE. CDR3 length: 14 amino acids. The germline V and J ends were trimmed by 2 bases and 5 bases, with 12 bases remaining between them. The CDR3 protein is CASSVRTEQDTQYF. The DNA of the CDR3 is TGTGCCAGCAGCGTTAGGACAGAGCAAGATACGCAGTATTTT.

The chain is built from TRBV5-4 and TRBJ2-7; D possibly corresponds to TRBD2 (5 bases). Deletions cut 5 bases from V and 2 bases from J, with 11 bases between. Germline CDR1 is SGHNT and CDR2 is YYREEE (reference sequence). The CDR3 totals 13 residues. The CDR3 DNA follows: TGTGCCAGCAGTTCGGACTTCACCTACGAGCAGTACGTC. Amino acids: CASSSDFTYEQYV.

V usage is TRBV5-1 and J usage is TRBJ1-2; unclear D gene. Between the trimmed V and J ends, which lost 0 bases and 6 bases, there was a span of 12 bases. Germline CDR1 SGHRS, CDR2 YFSETQ. CDR3 length equals 14 residues. For the CDR3, the DNA is TGCGCCAGCAGCTTGGGGCACCCTGGAGATGGCTACACCTTC. This sequence encodes CASSLGHPGDGYTF.

The V and J genes are TRBV28 and TRBJ1-6, with D hard to call. Trimming removed 10 bases at V and 8 bases at J, with 12 bases between. The CDR3 is 12 residues long. Looked up from germline, CDR1 is MDHEN and CDR2 is SYDVKM. Here the CDR3 reads CATMGTDSPLHF. DNA of the CDR3: TGTGCCACGATGGGCACGGATTCACCCCTCCACTTT.

The chain carries TRBV19 and TRBJ1-5; D may be TRBD1 (5 bases). There are 14 residues in the CDR3. Germline assignment: CDR1 LNHDA and CDR2 SQIVND (reference sequence). Trimming stripped 4 bases from V and 6 bases from J, with 13 bases between. The CDR3 sequence is CASSKGPETQPQHF. The CDR3, as DNA: TGTGCCAGTAGTAAGGGGCCAGAGACTCAGCCCCAGCATTTT.

The chain is built from TRBV30 and TRBJ2-4; 9 bases match TRBD1. CDR1 GTSNPN and CDR2 SVGIG come from the germline V gene (reference sequence). This CDR3 is built from 16 residues. The J segment lost 5 bases and the V segment lost 0 bases, leaving 8 bases of the junction unmatched. The CDR3 protein is CAWSVTGTGWENIQYF. CDR3 coding DNA: TGTGCCTGGAGTGTTACCGGGACAGGGTGGGAAAACATTCAGTACTTC.

This clone has only one observation. The V call is TRBV28, the J call TRBJ1-5, with D tentatively TRBD1 (5 bases). CDR3 size: 15 residues. The germline V gene encodes CDR1 MDHEN and CDR2 SYDVKM. The ends were cut back, 2 bases at V and 8 bases at J, with 16 bases in the middle. The CDR3 here is CASSLRQGTSKPQHF. CDR3 bases: TGTGCCAGCAGTTTACGGCAGGGCACGAGTAAGCCCCAGCATTTT.

This clone was counted once. V and J are TRBV11-2 and TRBJ2-1; TRBD2 aligns across 12 bases. CDR3 length: 15 residues. CDR1 and CDR2 from the germline V gene are SGHAT and FQNNGV. J was trimmed by 10 bases and V by 5 bases; bases with no gene match: 9. The CDR3 DNA is TGTGCCAGCAGCACACTAGCGGGAGGATCGAGAGAGCAGTTCTTC. This gives the protein CASSTLAGGSREQFF.

This chain joins TRBV6-5 and TRBJ2-2; 9 positions match TRBD2. The germline V gene encodes CDR1 MNHEY and CDR2 SVGAGI. The CDR3 runs to 16 residues. After removal of 4 bases from V and 3 bases from J, the junction contained 6 bases not matched to a gene. Here the CDR3 reads CASSFGASGDTGELFF. Here the CDR3 DNA reads TGTGCCAGCAGTTTTGGAGCTAGCGGGGACACCGGGGAGCTGTTTTTT.